The sample holds a few counts of the clone carrying this T cell receptor (beta chain). Its antigen remains unidentified. V dropped 8 bases and J dropped 6; count of bases not matched to a gene: 10. The germline V gene encodes CDR1 ENHRY and CDR2 SYGVKD. This CDR3 has 16 amino acids. TCRdb re-derived calls from the RT-PCR reads in MiXCR, one entry per CDR3 protein. The table lists approximately 530,000 distinct CDR3 sequences, roughly 8.2% of them singletons, with around 13% in the top ten. The data were obtained in a study of response to subunit inactivated influenza vaccine. Study results and caveats: Authors suggested few new T cells are recruited by each seasonal influenza vaccination.

The TCR comes from a man aged 50-75 years who received an inactivated influenza vaccine. The chain uses TRBV10-3 and TRBJ2-1, with 13 bases fitting TRBD2. The sample consisted of PBMCs from blood, taken around 2 years after vaccination. The CDR3 nucleotides are TGTGCCATCGCAACTAGCGGGAGGGCCACTGGCAATGAGCAGTTCTTC. Its translation: CAIATSGRATGNEQFF.